The next 3 T cell receptor beta chains were all read from a single sample in a study of blood T cell repertoires in COVID-19. TCRdb's copy holds only in-frame clones and misses some; the assay was immunoSEQ multiplex PCR. The table records 400,000 or so clones, around 91% of them present only once. Sequences were obtained from PBMCs or T cells enriched from blood (not recorded which). These receptors originate from a man aged 18-30 years who had recovered from COVID-19.

In this sample, this clone turned up once. The chain carries TRBV5-1 and TRBJ2-1; 7 bases agree with TRBD1. V shed 2 bases, J shed 8 bases, and the junction held 7 bases outside the gene matches. Germline lookup yields CDR1 SGHRS and CDR2 YFSETQ. The CDR3 spans 14 residues. As DNA, the CDR3 is TGCGCCAGCAGCTTAAACTCACAGGGGTATGAGCAGTTCTTC. It encodes CASSLNSQGYEQFF.

V gene TRBV11-2 combines with J gene TRBJ2-7; tentatively, D is TRBD2 (5 bases). The CDR3 spans 13 residues. CDR1 is SGHAT, CDR2 FQNNGV, per germline. Trimming shortened V by 2 bases and J by 6 bases, and 11 bases separated the two germline ends. The CDR3 nucleotides read TGTGCCAGCAGCTTATTCGGGGAATCCGAGCAGTACTTC. This gives the protein CASSLFGESEQYF.

The chain has TRBV28 and TRBJ1-2; 7 bases agree with TRBD1. The CDR3 runs 12 residues. Germline-derived CDR1 and CDR2 are MDHEN and SYDVKM. The ends lost 6 bases at V and 5 bases at J; junction bases unmatched: 3. The CDR3 here is CASSGGQYGYTF. As DNA, the CDR3 is TGTGCCAGCAGCGGGGGACAGTATGGCTACACCTTC.